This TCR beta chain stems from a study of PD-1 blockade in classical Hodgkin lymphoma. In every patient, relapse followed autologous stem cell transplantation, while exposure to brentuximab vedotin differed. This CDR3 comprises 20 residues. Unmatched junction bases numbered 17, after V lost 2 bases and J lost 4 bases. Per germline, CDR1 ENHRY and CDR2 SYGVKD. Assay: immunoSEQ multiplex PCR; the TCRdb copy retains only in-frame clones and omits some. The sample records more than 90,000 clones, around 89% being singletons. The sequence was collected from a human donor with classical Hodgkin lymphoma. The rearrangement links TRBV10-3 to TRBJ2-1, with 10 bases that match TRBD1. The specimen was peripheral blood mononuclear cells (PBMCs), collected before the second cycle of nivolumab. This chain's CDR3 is CAISEKPTFGDRGNYNEQFF. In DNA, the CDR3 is TGTGCCATCAGTGAGAAGCCGACGTTTGGGGACAGGGGAAATTACAATGAGCAGTTCTTC.